Sequencing of this T cell receptor (beta chain) was carried out in a study of shared clonotypes between healthy human individuals. Germline V gives CDR1 SNHLY, CDR2 FYNNEI. The CDR3 has 14 amino acids. Trimming shortened V by 5 bases and J by 1 base, and 11 bases separated the two germline ends. Every immunoSEQ plate was one replicate of a subset's evenly spread DNA. Assay used: immunoSEQ multiplex PCR; TCRdb lists only in-frame clones, some missing. The data show 2 million to 2.5 million clones, approximately 95% seen once. The genes are TRBV2 and TRBJ2-5; D uncertain. Sample: naive CD4+ T cells sorted from blood. Subset described: CD45RA+ positively selected. This TCR derives from a man between 18 and 35 years old in good health. CDR3 in DNA: TGTGCCAGCAGTCCTCATGGGGTCCAAGAGACCCAGTACTTC. This encodes CASSPHGVQETQYF.